This T cell receptor (beta chain) was captured by sequencing in a study of T cells after yellow fever vaccination. Study as a whole: Fractions of limited cellularity were prepared by means of SMART-Seq v4 Ultra Low Input.

This CDR3 comprises 15 residues. Germline V gives CDR1 LNHNV, CDR2 YYDKDF (reference sequence). The V end was cut by 5 bases, the J end by 2 bases, with 13 bases between. A word on this clonotype: Antigen: not known.

5'RACE template switching produced TCR cDNA carrying a universal primer site and UMIs. Each CDR3 protein gets one entry after TCRdb re-called the 5' RACE reads with MiXCR. Altogether 250,000 to 300,000 distinct CDR3 sequences are present, around 9.3% being singletons, with the ten largest covering over 3%. Study observations and caveats: Within FACS-sorted repertoires, abundant clonotypes contaminating from the bulk population could be present. Post-booster repertoires again held most primary-vaccination clones (96% CD4, roughly 90% CD8).

The receptor was isolated from a man aged 18 to 35 who received the YFV17D yellow fever vaccine. The rearrangement uses TRBV15 and TRBJ2-1; possible D gene TRBD1, 7 bases. Sequences were derived from CD4+ T cells sorted from PBMCs, sampled 5 days after the yellow fever booster vaccination. CDR3 nucleotide sequence: TGTGCCACCAGCCCCGGGGGACAGACCTACAATGAGCAGTTCTTC. Encoded protein: CATSPGGQTYNEQFF.